The next 26 T cell receptor beta chains were all read from a single sample in a study of T cell repertoires in cytomegalovirus infection. For these TCRs, the target antigens are not known. TCRdb itself ran the reads through MiXCR, one entry per CDR3 protein. The table includes approximately 770,000 distinct CDR3 sequences, around 29% detected once. The source material was cultured CD8+ T cells from PBMCs, sampled from culture after CMV antigen stimulation. The receptors were sampled from a human donor in good health (CMV status not recorded). Some clones in this sample may be carry-over from other donors' samples.

This clonotype was seen only a few times. The gene calls are TRBV4-3 and TRBJ1-1; unclear D gene. This CDR3 has 13 amino acids. The V end lost 4 bases, the J end lost 8 bases, and 14 bases lay between the germline ends. The germline V gene has CDR1 LGHNA and CDR2 YSLEER. The CDR3 protein is CASSPIGGHEAFF. The CDR3 DNA follows: TGCGCCAGCAGCCCGATCGGAGGGCACGAAGCTTTCTTT.

This clonotype showed up just a few times. The rearrangement links TRBV4-1 to TRBJ2-1; TRBD1 might be the D (5 bases). The V and J ends lost 1 base and 9 bases respectively, with 19 bases between them. The germline CDR1 and CDR2 sequences are MGHRA and YSYEKL. This CDR3 spans 16 amino acids. CDR3 protein: CASSQVRTPADGEQFF. The DNA for the CDR3 is TGCGCCAGCAGCCAAGTAAGGACACCGGCCGACGGTGAGCAGTTCTTC.

The chain combines TRBV12-3 or TRBV12-4 with TRBJ2-7, with 8 bases matching TRBD1. The CDR3 spans 15 residues. The junction had 8 bases not matched to a gene; V was cut back by 4 bases and J by 3 bases. CDR3 in amino acids: CASSSTDRGFYEQYF. Written as DNA, the CDR3 is TGTGCCAGCAGTTCAACAGACAGGGGATTCTACGAGCAGTACTTC.

This chain links TRBV2 with TRBJ1-6, with D unclear. This CDR3 is built from 16 residues. Trimming cost V 7 bases and J 6 bases, with 19 bases left between them. Germline V gene lookup returns CDR1 SNHLY and CDR2 FYNNEI. CDR3 sequence (DNA): TGTGCCAGCACCGACCGGACCCCTCCGGGTAATTCACCCCTCCACTTT. Translated, it gives CASTDRTPPGNSPLHF. Combining the CDR3 with reference TRBV2 and TRBJ1-6 gives the whole variable domain EPEVTQTPSHQVTQMGQEVILRCVPISNHLYFYWYRQILGQKVEFLVSFYNNEISEKSEIFDDQFSVERPDGSNFTLKIRSTKLEDSAMYFCASTDRTPPGNSPLHFGNGTRLTVT.

This rearrangement joins TRBV29-1 to TRBJ2-1; a weak D match, TRBD2 (6 bases). Trimming shortened V by 3 bases and J by 0 bases, and 15 bases separated the two germline ends. Germline V gene data show CDR1 as SQVTM and CDR2 as ANQGSEA. The CDR3 is made up of 16 amino acids. CDR3 sequence (DNA): TGCAGCGTTGAGGACCCGGGGGTCAGCTCCTACAATGAGCAGTTCTTC. This codes for CSVEDPGVSSYNEQFF.

Many counts were recorded for this clonotype. This chain uses TRBV6-2 or TRBV6-3 with TRBJ2-1; D ambiguous. The CDR3 runs 13 residues. V lost 6 bases to trimming and J lost 1 base, with 7 bases between them. The germline V gene has CDR1 MNHEY and CDR2 SVGEGT. The CDR3 coding sequence is TGTGCCAGCAGGCCCTATTCCTACAATGAGCAGTTCTTC. This translates into CASRPYSYNEQFF.

V usage is TRBV7-2 and J usage is TRBJ2-1, with 9 bases fitting TRBD2. V lost 5 bases and J lost 7; bases outside the gene matches: 9. The length of the CDR3 is 15 residues. From germline, CDR1 is SGHTA and CDR2 FQGNSA. CDR3 sequence: CASSIRAGGLNEQFF. As DNA, the CDR3 is TGTGCCAGCAGCATCCGAGCGGGGGGACTGAATGAGCAGTTCTTC. The whole variable domain, remainder taken from reference TRBV7-2 and TRBJ2-1, is GAGVSQSPSNKVTEKGKDVELRCDPISGHTALYWYRQSLGQGLEFLIYFQGNSAPDKSGLPSDRFSAERTGGSVSTLTIQRTQQEDSAVYLCASSIRAGGLNEQFFGPGTRLTVL.

The chain employs TRBV15 and TRBJ1-1; D is ambiguous. Germline V gives CDR1 LNHNV, CDR2 YYDKDF (reference sequence). With 7 bases removed from V and 6 bases from J, the gap between germline ends came to 15 bases. CDR3 length: 13 amino acids. CDR3 sequence reads: CATTNRQRAEAFF. The DNA of the CDR3 is TGTGCCACCACCAACCGACAAAGGGCTGAAGCTTTCTTT.

A few counts support this clonotype. The rearrangement uses TRBV15 and TRBJ1-1; 7 positions match TRBD1. CDR3 length: 17 amino acids. After removal of 1 base from V and 1 base from J, the junction contained 9 bases not matched to a gene. CDR1 is LNHNV, CDR2 YYDKDF, per germline (reference sequence). CDR3 sequence: CATSRALRQGRNTEAFF. In DNA form, the CDR3 reads TGTGCCACCAGCAGAGCCCTAAGACAGGGAAGGAACACTGAAGCTTTCTTT.

This clonotype was picked up a small number of times. This sequence joins TRBV5-1 and TRBJ2-1, with no clear D. The CDR3 is 16 residues long. The V gene lost 0 bases and the J gene lost 4 bases, with 14 bases spanning the gap. Germline V gene sequence: CDR1 SGHRS, CDR2 YFSETQ. This CDR3 is CASSLDGPMGYNEQFF. The CDR3 DNA reads TGCGCCAGCAGCTTGGACGGACCCATGGGGTACAATGAGCAGTTCTTC. Using reference TRBV5-1 and TRBJ2-1 for the parts outside the CDR3, the full variable domain is KAGVTQTPRYLIKTRGQQVTLSCSPISGHRSVSWYQQTPGQGLQFLFEYFSETQRNKGNFPGRFSGRQFSNSRSEMNVSTLELGDSALYLCASSLDGPMGYNEQFFGPGTRLTVL.

This clonotype was detected only once. The genes are TRBV13 and TRBJ1-1; D remains ambiguous. CDR1 is PRHDT and CDR2 is FYEKMQ in the germline V gene (reference sequence). The CDR3 is 16 residues long. V lost 0 bases, J lost 4 bases, and 15 bases lay in between. The CDR3 is CASSLGTSGIGTEAFF. In DNA form, the CDR3 reads TGTGCCAGCAGCTTAGGGACATCGGGGATCGGCACTGAAGCTTTCTTT.

This rearrangement joins TRBV9 to TRBJ1-3; TRBD1 matches 10 bases. V shed 3 bases, J shed 0 bases, and the junction held 9 bases outside the gene matches. The CDR3 is 18 residues long. Germline CDR1 and CDR2: SGDLS and YYNGEE. In nucleotides, the CDR3 is TGTGCCAGCAGCGCCCCGGGACAGGGGACCTTCTCTGGAAACACCATATATTTT. Residues: CASSAPGQGTFSGNTIYF.

This chain links TRBV28 with TRBJ2-7; TRBD1 aligns across 7 bases. J lost 6 bases, V lost 6 bases, and 8 bases had no gene match. This CDR3 has 13 amino acids. Per the germline V gene, CDR1 is MDHEN and CDR2 is SYDVKM. This CDR3 is CASSLRGSFEQYV. For the CDR3, the DNA is TGTGCCAGCAGCCTCAGGGGGTCTTTCGAGCAGTACGTC.

This clonotype was seen a few times. The chain uses TRBV6-2 or TRBV6-3 and TRBJ2-1, with TRBD1 identical over 8 bases. J lost 7 bases, V lost 2 bases, and 4 bases had no gene match. The germline gives CDR1 MNHEY, CDR2 SVGEGT. The CDR3 contains 14 residues. CDR3: CASSYGNRGNEQFF. CDR3 bases: TGTGCCAGCAGTTACGGAAACAGGGGGAATGAGCAGTTCTTC.

This clonotype was detected many times. CDR3: CASSPSGGSTDTQYF. CDR3 bases: TGTGCCAGCAGCCCGAGCGGGGGGTCCACAGATACGCAGTATTTT. The chain combines TRBV6-5 with TRBJ2-3; TRBD2 aligns across 9 bases. Unmatched junction bases numbered 6, after V lost 6 bases and J lost 2 bases. CDR3 length equals 15 residues. Germline V lookup: CDR1 MNHEY, CDR2 SVGAGI.

This chain joins TRBV4-1 and TRBJ2-1, with D uncertain. The CDR3 covers 13 residues. Looked up from germline, CDR1 is MGHRA and CDR2 is YSYEKL. Trimming stripped 4 bases from V and 4 bases from J, with 8 bases between. The CDR3 spells CASSRSTYNEQFF. The CDR3 region has the DNA TGCGCCAGCAGCCGCTCTACGTACAATGAGCAGTTCTTC.

This clonotype was picked up many times. The V and J genes are TRBV7-2 and TRBJ1-5; D remains ambiguous. Trimming cost V 0 bases and J 0 bases, with 6 bases left between them. Germline CDR1 reads SGHTA; CDR2 reads FQGNSA. There are 15 residues in the CDR3. The CDR3 DNA is TGTGCCAGCAGCTTAGCTGCCCATAGCAATCAGCCCCAGCATTTT. Protein: CASSLAAHSNQPQHF.

CDR3 nucleotides: TGTGCCAGCATGGAAGGAGTTAATGAAAAACTGTTTTTT. Protein product: CASMEGVNEKLFF. The chain employs TRBV2 and TRBJ1-4; D is unresolved. Per the germline V gene, CDR1 is SNHLY and CDR2 is FYNNEI. The V and J ends lost 7 bases and 4 bases respectively, with 10 bases between them. CDR3 size: 13 residues. The whole variable domain, filled in from reference TRBV2 and TRBJ1-4, reads EPEVTQTPSHQVTQMGQEVILRCVPISNHLYFYWYRQILGQKVEFLVSFYNNEISEKSEIFDDQFSVERPDGSNFTLKIRSTKLEDSAMYFCASMEGVNEKLFFGSGTQLSVL.

This clonotype was found many times. The chain has TRBV7-2 and TRBJ1-2, with TRBD1 matching over 8 bases. The ends lost 3 bases at V and 11 bases at J; junction bases unmatched: 5. Germline CDR1 and CDR2: SGHTA and FQGNSA. There are 12 residues in the CDR3. Here the CDR3 DNA reads TGTGCCAGCAGCTTCTACACAGGGGGGTACACCTTC. Protein: CASSFYTGGYTF. Full variable domain (missing parts from reference TRBV7-2 and TRBJ1-2): GAGVSQSPSNKVTEKGKDVELRCDPISGHTALYWYRQSLGQGLEFLIYFQGNSAPDKSGLPSDRFSAERTGGSVSTLTIQRTQQEDSAVYLCASSFYTGGYTFGSGTRLTVV.

The chain employs TRBV6-2 or TRBV6-3 and TRBJ2-1, with D possibly TRBD2 on 5 matching bases. With 8 bases removed from V and 6 bases from J, the gap between germline ends came to 8 bases. Germline CDR1 reads MNHEY; CDR2 reads SVGEGT. This CDR3 region has 11 residues. This CDR3 reads CASGESNEQFF. The CDR3 bases are TGTGCCAGCGGGGAGAGCAATGAGCAGTTCTTC.

The chain carries TRBV19 and TRBJ2-1; no clear D. V was pared by 0 bases and J by 4 bases, with 16 bases between. Germline loops: CDR1 LNHDA, CDR2 SQIVND (reference sequence). The CDR3 contains 17 residues. CDR3 nucleotides: TGTGCCAGTAGTATAGAGCCAGGTTCGGTGGTGTACAATGAGCAGTTCTTC. Protein: CASSIEPGSVVYNEQFF.

The V call is TRBV6-8, the J call TRBJ2-2; no reliable D call. The CDR3 totals 15 residues. Per the germline V gene, CDR1 is MNHGY and CDR2 is SAAAGT. V dropped 2 bases and J dropped 1 base, with 8 bases sitting between them. Written as DNA, the CDR3 is TGTGCCAGCAGTTACGTTCTCGAGAACACCGGGGAGCTGTTTTTT. It yields the protein CASSYVLENTGELFF.

The chain combines TRBV4-3 with TRBJ2-7; no firm D call. Germline V CDR1 and CDR2: LGHNA, YSLEER. The CDR3 is 14 residues long. V was trimmed by 0 bases and J by 4 bases, leaving 10 bases between them. The CDR3 DNA follows: TGCGCCAGCAGCCAAGAGGCGAATGGATACGAGCAGTACGTC. This codes for CASSQEANGYEQYV.

CDR3 region: CASSVDSTSYVYEQFF. The CDR3 DNA sequence: TGTGCCAGCAGCGTAGATTCTACCTCTTACGTCTATGAGCAGTTCTTC. The V gene is TRBV9, the J gene TRBJ2-1; D remains ambiguous. This CDR3 comprises 16 residues. V was pared by 0 bases and J by 8 bases, with 18 bases between. Germline V lookup: CDR1 SGDLS, CDR2 YYNGEE.

This clonotype was seen only a few times. V usage is TRBV6-6 and J usage is TRBJ2-3; the match to TRBD2 covers 10 bases. V trimming: 0 bases; J trimming: 0 bases; junction bases outside the gene matches: 12. The CDR3 spans 20 residues. The germline CDR1 and CDR2 sequences are MNHNY and SVGAGI (reference sequence). The CDR3 sequence: CASSYSSGGFTGKSTDTQYF. CDR3 sequence (DNA): TGTGCCAGCAGTTACTCTAGCGGGGGGTTTACGGGGAAGAGCACAGATACGCAGTATTTT.

This clonotype was counted at least ten times. The chain links TRBV6-5 to TRBJ1-1; the D gene is possibly TRBD1 (6 bases). This CDR3 is built from 15 residues. From germline, CDR1 is MNHEY and CDR2 SVGAGI. With 2 bases removed from V and 3 bases from J, the gap between germline ends came to 13 bases. The CDR3, as DNA: TGTGCCAGCAGTTACGGAAGGGGGAGAGACACTGAAGCTTTCTTT. Protein: CASSYGRGRDTEAFF.